Sequencing of this T cell receptor beta chain was carried out in a study of T cell repertoires in cytomegalovirus infection. Findings of the study overall: HLA-C-restricted, CMV-specific TCR beta clonotypes were dominant ex vivo.

Per the germline V gene, CDR1 is SGHDN and CDR2 is FVKESK. The V and J ends lost 0 bases and 8 bases respectively, with 7 bases between them. This CDR3 region has 12 residues. A note on this clonotype: Its antigen is unidentified.

From the reads, TCRdb called clonotypes with MiXCR, one entry per CDR3 protein. The sample records a few hundred thousand distinct CDR3 sequences, 15% to 20% being singletons. J is TRBJ1-2 and V is TRBV14, with D maybe TRBD1 (5 bases). The material sequenced was PBMCs. The TCR originated in a human donor in good health (CMV status not recorded). Some clones in this sample may be carry-over from other donors' samples. The CDR3 DNA is TGTGCCAGCAGCCAAGACAGGGTAGGCTACACCTTC. This sequence encodes CASSQDRVGYTF.